The clone carrying this T cell receptor (beta chain) was seen only a few times. No antigen is known for it. This table comes from immunoSEQ multiplex PCR, and its TCRdb copy is limited to in-frame clones, with some not included. Of more than 1 million clones in the sample, 78% were seen once. This entry comes from a study of shared clonotypes between healthy human individuals. Overall study context: Donors were a couple of women and a few men aged 18 to 49. Study-level results: The generation probabilities recorded for non-shared clonotypes fell below those of clonotypes shared by all four donors.

This CDR3 has 14 amino acids. The V gene lost 5 bases and the J gene lost 2 bases, with 11 bases spanning the gap. Germline V gene data show CDR1 as SGHTA and CDR2 as FQGTGA. The sequence derives from a young man in good health. Some clones in this sample may be carry-over from other donors' samples. Sequences were obtained from memory CD4+ T cells from PBMCs. Specified subset: CD45RA-negative fraction. The V and J genes are TRBV7-3 and TRBJ2-3; tentative D call: TRBD2 (6 bases). In nucleotides, the CDR3 is TGTGCCAGCAGCATTAGCGGCATCACAGATACGCAGTATTTT. It specifies CASSISGITDTQYF.